These 26 T cell receptor beta chains came from one sample sequenced in a study of T cell clonality in common variable immunodeficiency. Here immunoSEQ multiplex PCR was the method, and the copy in TCRdb shows in-frame clones only, minus some. The sample shows some 40,000 clones, none of them appearing just once. The source material was peripheral blood mononuclear cells. These TCRs come from a person aged 18 to 75 in good health.

In its sample, this clone was seen many times. Coverage ceases 3 residues before the CDR3 finishes, and the germline J gene fills in the end. The rearrangement joins TRBV24-1 to TRBJ2-1, with a tentative D call TRBD1 (5 bases). The V and J ends lost 4 bases and 8 bases respectively, with 20 bases between them. The CDR3 extends over 16 amino acids. CDR1 is KGHDR, CDR2 SFDVKD, per germline. CDR3 bases read: TGTGCCACCAGTGACAGGGCCTCTCGCGGTGGTGATGAG. Protein product: CATSDRASRGGDE. The full CDR3 protein is CATSDRASRGGDEQFF.

There are many counts of this clone. The CDR3 is cut off 3 residues early in the read; its end comes from the germline J gene. The chain recombines TRBV10-1 with TRBJ2-7; D is ambiguous. Germline loops: CDR1 WNHNN, CDR2 SYGVQD (reference sequence). Between the trimmed V and J ends, which lost 2 bases and 0 bases, there was a span of 8 bases. The length of the CDR3 is 14 residues. The CDR3 here is CASSEPHSSYEQYF. The CDR3 DNA, read in part, is TGCGCCAGCAGTGAGCCTCACTCCTCCTACGAG.

This clone was detected many times. Coverage ceases 3 residues before the CDR3 finishes, and the germline J gene fills in the end. This chain joins TRBV19 and TRBJ2-1, with D possibly matching TRBD1 (6 bases). Germline assignment: CDR1 LNHDA and CDR2 SQIVND (reference sequence). V shed 4 bases and J shed 6 bases, with 16 bases lying between them. The CDR3 length is 15 residues. The sequenced CDR3 bases are TGTGCCAGTAGTAGACAGGTAGCGAGTTCCAATGAG. It specifies CASSRQVASSNE. The full CDR3 sequence reads CASSRQVASSNEQFF.

This clone was observed at least ten times. The CDR3 end lies 3 residues beyond the end of the read and is filled in from the germline J gene. The chain uses TRBV10-3 and TRBJ2-2; D is possibly TRBD2 (5 bases). This CDR3 spans 16 amino acids. CDR1 is ENHRY and CDR2 is SYGVKD in the germline V gene. Trimming removed 6 bases from V and 0 bases from J, with 14 bases in between. The CDR3 loop reads CAIRVQRQANTGELFF. CDR3 bases read: TGTGCCATCAGGGTCCAGCGGCAGGCGAACACCGGGGAG.

This clone was seen repeatedly, ten times or more. CDR3 DNA, as far as it was read: TGTGCCGGTCGGGGTTCAACTTCTAGCACAGATACG. It yields the protein CAGRGSTSSTDT. The full CDR3 is CAGRGSTSSTDTQYF. The chain joins TRBV7-9 to TRBJ2-3, with a tentative D call TRBD2 (5 bases). Read data end 3 residues before the CDR3 end; the end is taken from the germline J gene. Germline lookup yields CDR1 SEHNR and CDR2 FQNEAQ (reference sequence). The CDR3 covers 15 residues. Deletions cut 11 bases from V and 0 bases from J, with 18 bases between.

This clone has at least ten counts. The read ends 3 residues early relative to the CDR3; the germline J gene fills the gap. Other DNA sequences within the sample encode an identical CDR3. The chain recombines TRBV7-3 with TRBJ2-3, with 7 bases lining up with TRBD2. V shed 5 bases and J 3 bases; nucleotides not matched to a gene: 11. The CDR3 is 16 amino acids. Per the germline V gene, CDR1 is SGHTA and CDR2 is FQGTGA. CDR3 DNA, as far as it was read: TGTGCCAGCAGCCCTAGGGCGGGAGTGCGGACAGATACG. It translates to CASSPRAGVRTDT. The full CDR3 protein is CASSPRAGVRTDTQYF.

In this sample, this clone turned up many times. The read terminates 3 residues ahead of where the CDR3 ends, so the germline J gene completes it. V usage is TRBV5-4 and J usage is TRBJ2-5; 11 bases match TRBD1. There are 15 residues in the CDR3. V was clipped by 4 bases and J by 5 bases; unmatched bases: 7. Germline CDR1 SGHNT, CDR2 YYREEE (reference sequence). CDR3: CASSPGQGATETQYF. The sequenced CDR3 bases are TGTGCCAGCAGCCCAGGACAGGGGGCAACGGAGACC.

For this clone: With the read ending 3 residues before the CDR3 end, the germline J gene is used to fill in that end. V gene TRBV7-2 combines with J gene TRBJ2-3, with D perhaps matching TRBD1 (6 bases). Germline values: CDR1 SGHTA, CDR2 FQGNSA. The CDR3 has 13 amino acids. CDR3 in amino acids: CASRGQYQETQYF. The sequenced CDR3 bases are TGTGCCAGCAGAGGACAGTACCAAGAGACG.

At least ten counts were recorded for this clone. The read falls 3 residues short of the CDR3 end, and the missing part is taken from the germline J gene. The chain is built from TRBV28 and TRBJ2-2; maybe TRBD1 (6 bases). CDR3 size: 16 residues. CDR1 and CDR2 (germline): MDHEN, SYDVKM. The germline V and J ends were trimmed by 6 bases and 1 base, with 15 bases remaining between them. The CDR3 loop is CASRKTNRENTGELFF. CDR3 DNA (partial): TGTGCCAGCAGGAAAACTAACAGGGAGAACACCGGGGAG.

Ten or more counts support this clone. The read terminates 3 residues ahead of where the CDR3 ends, so the germline J gene completes it. The chain employs TRBV6-4 and TRBJ2-1, with TRBD2 matching 12 bases. The germline V gene has CDR1 MRHNA and CDR2 SNTAGT. The ends lost 0 bases at V and 8 bases at J; junction bases unmatched: 2. This CDR3 is 15 amino acids long. CDR3 DNA (partial): TGTGCCAGCAGTGACTCGACTAGCGGGAGCCATGAG. This translates into CASSDSTSGSHE. The entire CDR3 is CASSDSTSGSHEQFF.

This clone was counted ten times or more. The observed sequence ends 3 residues before the CDR3 terminus, with the missing tail filled in from the germline J gene. The chain has TRBV20-1 and TRBJ2-2; 9 bases line up with TRBD1. V was pared by 6 bases and J by 0 bases, with 2 bases of the junction left unmatched. The CDR3 is 14 residues long. Per the germline V gene, CDR1 is DFQATT and CDR2 is SNEGSKA (reference sequence). CDR3: CSARTGANTGELFF. The DNA read from the CDR3 is TGCAGTGCGAGGACAGGGGCGAACACCGGGGAG.

This clone showed up just a few times. The CDR3 reads CASSIDRAGPYDYTF. The sequenced part of the CDR3 DNA is TGTGCCAGTAGTATAGATCGCGCCGGTCCCTACGAC. V is TRBV19 and J is TRBJ1-2; the D is unclear. The observed sequence ends 3 residues before the CDR3 terminus, with the missing tail filled in from the germline J gene. The CDR3 is made up of 15 amino acids. CDR1 is LNHDA and CDR2 is SQIVND in the germline V gene (reference sequence).

For this clone: The read terminates 3 residues ahead of where the CDR3 ends, so the germline J gene completes it. This chain links TRBV7-9 with TRBJ1-1; D perhaps matches TRBD1 (5 bases). This CDR3 region has 15 residues. Germline CDR1 reads SEHNR; CDR2 reads FQNEAQ (reference sequence). Trimming removed 5 bases at V and 0 bases at J, with 13 bases between. CDR3 sequence reads: CASSDLEGLNTEAFF. Incomplete CDR3 DNA: TGTGCCAGCAGCGATCTAGAGGGGCTGAACACTGAA.

This clone was seen ten or more times. The read terminates 3 residues before the CDR3 end, so the remaining end is supplied by the germline J gene. The genes are TRBV7-3 and TRBJ2-1; 11 bases fit TRBD2. This CDR3 region has 16 residues. CDR1 is SGHTA, CDR2 FQGTGA, per germline. Losses at the gene ends were 5 bases for V and 4 bases for J; bases not matched to a gene: 7. The CDR3 is CASSPSSGGGYNEQFF. CDR3 bases read: TGTGCCAGCAGCCCCAGTAGCGGGGGGGGGTACAATGAG.

This clone was found a few times. Read data end 3 residues before the CDR3 end; the end is taken from the germline J gene. The rearrangement uses TRBV7-6 and TRBJ2-2; 7 positions match TRBD1. Germline V gives CDR1 SGHVS, CDR2 FNYEAQ. The length of the CDR3 is 14 residues. The CDR3 region is CASSLGDSDEKLFF. CDR3 DNA (partial): TGTGCCAGCAGCTTAGGGGACAGCGATGAAAAG.

This clone appeared many times. The read gets to within 3 residues of the CDR3 end, and the germline J gene fills in the rest. The chain recombines TRBV7-9 with TRBJ2-2, with a possible D match to TRBD2 (5 bases). This CDR3 region has 15 residues. V dropped 1 base and J dropped 1 base, with 7 bases sitting between them. CDR1 is SEHNR and CDR2 is FQNEAQ in the germline V gene (reference sequence). CDR3 sequence reads: CASSLGGLNTGELFF. The CDR3 bases that were read are TGTGCCAGCAGCTTAGGAGGGCTGAACACCGGGGAG.

On this clone itself: The read gets to within 3 residues of the CDR3 end, and the germline J gene fills in the rest. The rearrangement links TRBV20-1 to TRBJ2-1; D may match TRBD1 or TRBD2 (5 bases each). CDR1 is DFQATT and CDR2 is SNEGSKA in the germline V gene (reference sequence). This CDR3 comprises 12 residues. V lost 3 bases to trimming and J lost 8 bases, with 11 bases between them. CDR3 sequence: CSARARGDEQFF. The CDR3 DNA, read in part, is TGCAGTGCTAGGGCTAGGGGAGATGAG.

Note on this clone: A much larger clone lies a single base off, so this may be a read error. The CDR3 is cut off 3 residues early in the read; its end comes from the germline J gene. The rearrangement joins TRBV6-2 or TRBV6-3 to TRBJ2-2, with 7 positions matching TRBD1. The CDR3 is 16 residues long. Germline lookup yields CDR1 MNHEY and CDR2 SVGEGT. The DNA read from the CDR3 is TGTGCCAGCAGGGGAGCCCGGGGACAGTTGAATTCACCG. Its protein product is CASRGARGQLNSP. The full CDR3 protein is CASRGARGQLNSPLFF.

There are a few counts of this clone. The read falls 3 residues short of the CDR3 end, and the missing part is taken from the germline J gene. The chain carries TRBV20-1 and TRBJ2-1; no clear D. V was cut by 5 bases and J by 7 bases, with 12 bases left in between. This CDR3 is built from 12 residues. Germline CDR1 DFQATT, CDR2 SNEGSKA (reference sequence). The CDR3 DNA, read in part, is TGCAGTGCTTACTATGGCGCAAATGAG. Translating it yields CSAYYGANE. The whole CDR3 sequence is CSAYYGANEQFF.

This clone was seen repeatedly, ten times or more. From the germline J gene comes the end of the CDR3, since the read stops 3 residues before it. The chain carries TRBV6-2 or TRBV6-3 and TRBJ2-7; no definite D call. CDR3 length equals 13 residues. Per germline, CDR1 MNHEY and CDR2 SVGEGT. Trimming took 7 bases from V and 2 from J, leaving 12 bases between them. CDR3 DNA, as far as it was read: TGTGCCAGCATAAGCAGGTCTCCCTACGAG. Amino acids: CASISRSPYE. From start to end, the CDR3 is CASISRSPYEQYF.

The table lists this clone with many counts. The read ends 3 residues before the CDR3 terminus; that terminus is restored from the germline J gene. This sequence joins TRBV18 and TRBJ2-3; TRBD2 might be the D (5 bases). V dropped 0 bases and J dropped 0 bases, with 7 bases sitting between them. The length of the CDR3 is 15 residues. Looked up from germline, CDR1 is KGHSH and CDR2 is LQKENI. The CDR3 region is CASSPPRVSTDTQYF. The sequenced CDR3 bases are TGTGCCAGCTCACCACCGCGGGTTAGCACAGATACG. Full variable domain (rest looked up from reference TRBV18 and TRBJ2-3): NAGVMQNPRHLVRRRGQEARLRCSPMKGHSHVYWYRQLPEEGLKFMVYLQKENIIDESGMPKERFSAEFPKEGPSILRIQQVVRGDSAAYFCASSPPRVSTDTQYFGPGTRLTVL.

This clone was found many times. Read data end 3 residues before the CDR3 end; the end is taken from the germline J gene. The V and J genes are TRBV6-2 or TRBV6-3 and TRBJ1-1; possible D gene TRBD1, 6 bases. The CDR3 is 15 residues long. Per the germline V gene, CDR1 is MNHEY and CDR2 is SVGEGT. The part of the CDR3 DNA that was read is TGTGCCAGCAGACGAAACAGGGTCGGGGTTCTAAAA. This encodes CASRRNRVGVLK. The entire CDR3 reads CASRRNRVGVLKAFF.

A note on this clone: The sequenced fragment ends 3 residues before the CDR3 boundary, so the rest is inferred from the germline J gene. J is TRBJ2-3 and V is TRBV6-4; D is tentatively TRBD1 or TRBD2 (5 bases each). The CDR3 covers 13 residues. Germline CDR1 MRHNA, CDR2 SNTAGT. The CDR3 bases that were read are TGTGCCAGCAGTGAAAGGGAAGGGGAGACG. It yields the protein CASSEREGET. The CDR3, in full, reads CASSEREGETQYF.

This clone was recorded many times. The read stops 3 residues short of the end of the CDR3; the missing end is completed from the germline J gene. V gene TRBV28 combines with J gene TRBJ2-1; 8 bases line up with TRBD1. The germline V gene encodes CDR1 MDHEN and CDR2 SYDVKM. CDR3 length: 15 amino acids. Trimming removed 1 base from V and 6 bases from J; junction bases left unmatched: 5. The chain's CDR3 is CASSLSWTGSNEQFF. The sequenced CDR3 bases are TGTGCCAGCAGTTTATCGTGGACAGGGTCCAATGAG.

This clone was observed many times. The DNA read from the CDR3 is TGTGCCATCAGTGAACTAGCGGGGGACAATGAG. Residues: CAISELAGDNE. The full CDR3 protein is CAISELAGDNEQFF. The genes are TRBV10-3 and TRBJ2-1, with TRBD2 identical over 11 bases. The sequence runs out 3 residues before the end of the CDR3; the remainder is reconstructed from the germline J gene. In germline, CDR1 is ENHRY, CDR2 SYGVKD. With 3 bases clipped from V and 5 bases from J, the junction kept 0 bases outside the gene matches. This CDR3 region has 14 residues.

The table lists this clone with many counts. The read terminates 3 residues before the CDR3 end, so the remaining end is supplied by the germline J gene. The V call is TRBV6-1, the J call TRBJ1-2; possibly TRBD1 for D (5 bases). The V gene's germline CDR1 is MNHNS and CDR2 SASEGT. V lost 2 bases to trimming and J lost 4 bases, with 14 bases between them. This CDR3 has 15 amino acids. The CDR3 is CASSESWGGFYGYTF. The sequenced CDR3 bases are TGTGCCAGCAGTGAAAGTTGGGGCGGATTCTATGGC.